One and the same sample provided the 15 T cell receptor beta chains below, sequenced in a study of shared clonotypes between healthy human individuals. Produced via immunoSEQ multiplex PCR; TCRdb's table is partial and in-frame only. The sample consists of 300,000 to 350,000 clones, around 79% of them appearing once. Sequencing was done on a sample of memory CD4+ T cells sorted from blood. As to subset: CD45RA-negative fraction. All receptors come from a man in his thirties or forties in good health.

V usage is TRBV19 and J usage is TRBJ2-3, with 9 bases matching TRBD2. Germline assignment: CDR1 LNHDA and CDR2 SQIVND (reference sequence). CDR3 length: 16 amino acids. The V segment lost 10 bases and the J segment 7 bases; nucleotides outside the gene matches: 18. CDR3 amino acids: CATRPLSSGSANTQYF. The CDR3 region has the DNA TGTGCCACTCGTCCCCTGAGTAGCGGGAGTGCAAATACGCAGTATTTT.

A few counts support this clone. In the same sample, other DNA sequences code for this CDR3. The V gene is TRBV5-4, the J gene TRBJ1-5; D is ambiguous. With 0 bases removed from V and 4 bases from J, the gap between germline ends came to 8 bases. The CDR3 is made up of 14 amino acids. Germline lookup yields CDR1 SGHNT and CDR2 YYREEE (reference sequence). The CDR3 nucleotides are TGTGCCAGCAGCTTGGGTGGCACTAATCAGCCCCAGCATTTT. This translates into CASSLGGTNQPQHF. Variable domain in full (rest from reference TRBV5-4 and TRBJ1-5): ETGVTQSPTHLIKTRGQQVTLRCSSQSGHNTVSWYQQALGQGPQFIFQYYREEENGRGNFPPRFSGLQFPNYSSELNVNALELDDSALYLCASSLGGTNQPQHFGDGTRLSIL.

CDR3 in amino acids: CASSDPGLGFETQYF. CDR3 nucleotides: TGCGCCAGCAGCGACCCGGGACTGGGGTTTGAGACCCAGTACTTC. The chain links TRBV10-1 to TRBJ2-5, with a possible D match to TRBD2 (6 bases). Germline V gene sequence: CDR1 WNHNN, CDR2 SYGVQD (reference sequence). The CDR3 is 15 residues long. V was clipped by 6 bases and J by 5 bases, with 19 bases between them.

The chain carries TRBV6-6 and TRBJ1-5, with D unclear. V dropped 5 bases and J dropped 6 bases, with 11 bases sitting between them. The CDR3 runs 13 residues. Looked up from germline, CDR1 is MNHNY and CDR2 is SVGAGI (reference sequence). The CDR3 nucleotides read TGTGCCAGCAGTCCCGGACGAGGTCAGCCCCAGCATTTT. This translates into CASSPGRGQPQHF.

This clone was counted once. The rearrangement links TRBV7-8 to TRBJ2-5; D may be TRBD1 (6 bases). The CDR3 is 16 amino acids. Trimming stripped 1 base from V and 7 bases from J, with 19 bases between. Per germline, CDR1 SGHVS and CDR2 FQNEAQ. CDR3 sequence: CASSLGDGSTRGTQYF. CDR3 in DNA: TGTGCCAGCAGCTTAGGTGATGGCAGTACCAGGGGGACCCAGTACTTC. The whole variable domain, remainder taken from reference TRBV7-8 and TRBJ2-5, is GAGVSQSPRYKVAKRGQDVALRCDPISGHVSLFWYQQALGQGPEFLTYFQNEAQLDKSGLPSDRFFAERPEGSVSTLKIQRTQQEDSAVYLCASSLGDGSTRGTQYFGPGTRLLVL.

Written as DNA, the CDR3 is TGTGCCAGTAGCCGACTAGCGGATTCCTACAATGAGCAGTTCTTC. It yields the protein CASSRLADSYNEQFF. This sequence joins TRBV19 and TRBJ2-1; 9 bases are shared with TRBD2. This CDR3 region has 15 residues. J was trimmed by 1 base and V by 6 bases; bases with no gene match: 4. Germline V gene lookup returns CDR1 LNHDA and CDR2 SQIVND (reference sequence).

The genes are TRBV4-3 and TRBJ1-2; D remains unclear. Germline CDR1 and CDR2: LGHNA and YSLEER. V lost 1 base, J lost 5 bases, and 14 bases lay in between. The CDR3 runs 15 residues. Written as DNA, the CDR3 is TGCGCCAGCAGCCAAGTGTCCCTTTCCGATTATGGCTACACCTTC. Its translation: CASSQVSLSDYGYTF.

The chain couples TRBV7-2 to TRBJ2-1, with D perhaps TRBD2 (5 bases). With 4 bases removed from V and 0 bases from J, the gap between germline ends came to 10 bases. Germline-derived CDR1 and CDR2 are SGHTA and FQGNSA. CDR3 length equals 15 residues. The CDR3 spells CASSWTYRSYNEQFF. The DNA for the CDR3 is TGTGCCAGCAGCTGGACTTATCGCTCCTACAATGAGCAGTTCTTC.

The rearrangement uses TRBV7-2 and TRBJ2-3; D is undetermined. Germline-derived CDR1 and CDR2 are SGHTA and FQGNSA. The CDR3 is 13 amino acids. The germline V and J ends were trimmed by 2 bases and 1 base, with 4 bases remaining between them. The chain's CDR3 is CASSLLRTDTQYF. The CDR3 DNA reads TGTGCCAGCAGCTTATTACGCACAGATACGCAGTATTTT. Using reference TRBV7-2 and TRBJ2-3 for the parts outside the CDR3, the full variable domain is GAGVSQSPSNKVTEKGKDVELRCDPISGHTALYWYRQSLGQGLEFLIYFQGNSAPDKSGLPSDRFSAERTGGSVSTLTIQRTQQEDSAVYLCASSLLRTDTQYFGPGTRLTVL.

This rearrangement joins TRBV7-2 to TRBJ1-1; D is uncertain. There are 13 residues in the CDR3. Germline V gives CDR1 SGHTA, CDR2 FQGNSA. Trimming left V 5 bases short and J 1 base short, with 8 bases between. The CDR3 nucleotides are TGTGCCAGCAGCCCCCCTGCGAACACTGAAGCTTTCTTT. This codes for CASSPPANTEAFF.

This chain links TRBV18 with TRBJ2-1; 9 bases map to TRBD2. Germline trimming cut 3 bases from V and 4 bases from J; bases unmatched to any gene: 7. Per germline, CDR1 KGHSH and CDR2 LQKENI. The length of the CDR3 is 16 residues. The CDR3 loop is CASSPPTSGQYNEQFF. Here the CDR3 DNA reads TGTGCCAGCTCACCCCCGACTAGCGGACAATACAATGAGCAGTTCTTC. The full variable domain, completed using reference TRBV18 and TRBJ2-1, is NAGVMQNPRHLVRRRGQEARLRCSPMKGHSHVYWYRQLPEEGLKFMVYLQKENIIDESGMPKERFSAEFPKEGPSILRIQQVVRGDSAAYFCASSPPTSGQYNEQFFGPGTRLTVL.

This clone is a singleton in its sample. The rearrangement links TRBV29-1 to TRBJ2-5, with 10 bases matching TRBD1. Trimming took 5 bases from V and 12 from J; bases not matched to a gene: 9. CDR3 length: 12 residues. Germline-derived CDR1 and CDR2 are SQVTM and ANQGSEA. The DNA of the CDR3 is TGCAGCGTTCGACAGGGGGCGCGTCCGGAGTACTTC. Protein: CSVRQGARPEYF.

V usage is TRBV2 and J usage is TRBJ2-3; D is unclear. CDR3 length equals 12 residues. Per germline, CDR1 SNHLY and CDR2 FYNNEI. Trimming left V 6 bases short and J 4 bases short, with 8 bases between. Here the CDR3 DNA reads TGTGCCAGCAGGCCCGGTGCAGATACGCAGTATTTT. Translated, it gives CASRPGADTQYF.

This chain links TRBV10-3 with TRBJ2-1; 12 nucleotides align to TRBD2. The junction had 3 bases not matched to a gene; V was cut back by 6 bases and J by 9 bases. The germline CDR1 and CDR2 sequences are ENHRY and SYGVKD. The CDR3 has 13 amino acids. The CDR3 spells CAISRLAGVEQFF. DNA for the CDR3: TGTGCCATCAGCCGACTAGCGGGAGTTGAGCAGTTCTTC.

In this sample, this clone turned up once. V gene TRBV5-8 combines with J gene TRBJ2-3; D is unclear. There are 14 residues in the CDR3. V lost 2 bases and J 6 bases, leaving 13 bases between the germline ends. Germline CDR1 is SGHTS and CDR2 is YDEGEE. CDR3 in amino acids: CASSFQGSRDTQYF. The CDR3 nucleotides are TGTGCCAGCAGCTTTCAAGGGTCTCGGGATACGCAGTATTTT.